This TCR beta chain was obtained from a study of tumor-infiltrating lymphocytes in primary liver carcinoma. For this clonotype: Antigen: not known. One junction end disagrees with the germline gene, perhaps due to a read error.

Total RNA (roughly 530 ng) served as template for TCR beta cDNA synthesis primed by a constant-region primer. For TCR beta, libraries were produced by three nested multiplex PCR rounds using slightly modified ARM-PCR. Primers for the first two PCR rounds were TRBV1-TRBV30 forward primers and a C-beta reverse primer (about 9 cycles per round). Via MiXCR, TCRdb re-called the multiplex PCR reads, giving one row per CDR3 protein. The table records over 95,000 distinct CDR3 sequences, more than 65% of them present only once. General observations from the study: Only about 7-24% of top clones showed up in all five tumor regions. The study found tumor-adjacent and tumor-blood pairs overlapped less than tumor region pairs.

Looked up from germline, CDR1 is SGHAT and CDR2 is FQNNGV. This CDR3 is built from 13 residues. From 20-30 mg of unsorted bulk tissue, DNA and RNA were co-extracted together. Sequenced material: liver tumor tissue from sampling region 5. Described subset: tumor region T5, tumor centre. The chain uses TRBV11-2 and TRBJ1-1; D call uncertain. The clonotype was recovered from a woman aged 55-75 years with primary liver carcinoma and hepatitis B virus infection. CDR3 sequence: CANSWTWGAEALF. The CDR3 nucleotides read TGTGCCAACAGCTGGACCTGGGGTGCTGAAGCTCTCTTT. The whole variable domain, remainder taken from reference TRBV11-2 and TRBJ1-1, is EAGVAQSPRYKIIEKRQSVAFWCNPISGHATLYWYQQILGQGPKLLIQFQNNGVVDDSQLPKDRFSAERLKGVDSTLKIQPAKLEDSAVYLCANSWTWGAEALFGQGTRLTVV.